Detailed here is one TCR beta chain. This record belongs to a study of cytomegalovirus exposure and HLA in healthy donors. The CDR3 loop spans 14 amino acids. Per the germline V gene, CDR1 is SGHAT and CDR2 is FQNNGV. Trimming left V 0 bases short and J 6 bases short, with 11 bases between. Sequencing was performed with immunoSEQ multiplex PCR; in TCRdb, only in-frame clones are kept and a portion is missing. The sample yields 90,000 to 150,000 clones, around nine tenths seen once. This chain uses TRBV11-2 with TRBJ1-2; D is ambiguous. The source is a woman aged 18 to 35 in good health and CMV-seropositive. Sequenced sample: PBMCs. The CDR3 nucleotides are TGTGCCAGCAGCTTAGACTTCCGCGGGGATGGCTACACCTTC. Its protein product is CASSLDFRGDGYTF. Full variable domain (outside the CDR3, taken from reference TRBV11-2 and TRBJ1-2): EAGVAQSPRYKIIEKRQSVAFWCNPISGHATLYWYQQILGQGPKLLIQFQNNGVVDDSQLPKDRFSAERLKGVDSTLKIQPAKLEDSAVYLCASSLDFRGDGYTFGSGTRLTVV.